This TCR beta chain was observed in a study of OX40 agonist ivuxolimab in advanced cancers. Study outcomes and limitations: On average, a greater number of expanded clones characterised CD8+ T cells relative to CD4+.

This clone was picked up one time. Antigen: not known. This CDR3 is 16 amino acids long. V was trimmed by 3 bases and J by 3 bases, leaving 18 bases between them. Germline V lookup: CDR1 KGHSH, CDR2 LQKENI. Repertoires were generated with immunoSEQ multiplex PCR, while TCRdb's copy carries only in-frame clones and drops some. The sample holds approximately 100,000 clones; 70% to 90% are singletons and the top ten take just under 0.8%. The origin of this receptor is an adult with an advanced solid tumor such as melanoma, head and neck, liver or kidney cancer. The chain recombines TRBV18 with TRBJ2-7, with TRBD1 as a possible D gene (6 bases). Sequences were derived from CD4+ or CD8+ T cells sorted from blood, sampled in a trial of the OX40 agonist ivuxolimab. The CDR3 sequence is CASSPSRGAPLYEQYF. DNA of the CDR3: TGTGCCAGCTCACCCTCCAGGGGCGCCCCGCTCTACGAGCAGTACTTC.